This TCR beta chain was sequenced for a study of T-cell memory formation after mild COVID-19. Study-level background: Among the donors, TCR clusters were largely specific to each donor. Findings of the study overall: That cross-reactive memory joined was suggested by some responding clones appearing in pre-infection memory. Later expanders leaned CD4+, whereas day 15 to 85 contracting clones were balanced CD4/CD8. CM and EM subsets held most contracting CD4+ clones; EMRA held CD8+ ones.

This clonotype appeared a few times. What it binds is unknown. The CDR3 runs to 14 residues. V lost 5 bases and J lost 2; bases outside the gene matches: 4. Germline V CDR1 and CDR2: SGHTA, FQGNSA. TCRdb reprocessed the 5' RACE reads via MiXCR and lists one record per CDR3 protein. The sample holds roughly 310,000 distinct CDR3 sequences, about 15% seen once. The receptor was isolated from a man in his late teens or twenties who had mild COVID-19 (a few samples of this study predate the infection). Cell type and time point are not known. The V gene is TRBV7-2, the J gene TRBJ2-3; 7 positions match TRBD1. The specimen sequenced was PBMCs or a T cell subset sorted from them (not recorded which). The CDR3, as DNA: TGTGCCAGCAGCACAGGGACAGCCACAGATACGCAGTATTTT. Its translation: CASSTGTATDTQYF.